The entry that follows covers one T cell receptor (beta chain) sequence. Using immunoSEQ multiplex PCR, the repertoire was profiled, and TCRdb retains in-frame clones only, with some absent. The data hold 150,000 to 200,000 clones, with about 85% observed a single time. The sample comes from a study of lymphopenia after photon versus proton radiotherapy. Germline CDR1 is MDHEN and CDR2 is SYDVKM. Trimming took 2 bases from V and 6 from J, leaving 13 bases between them. The CDR3 length is 14 residues. This chain joins TRBV28 and TRBJ1-2; D ambiguous. This TCR came from a man between 50 and 59 years old with gastric cancer. This material consisted of peripheral blood, taken from a patient treated with photon-based radiotherapy. The CDR3 DNA is TGTGCCAGCAGTTTAGAACAGCCCAACAATGGCTACACCTTC. This codes for CASSLEQPNNGYTF.